The present entry profiles one TCR beta chain with its context. This clonotype has ten or more counts. The clone's antigen remains unknown. No much larger clone exists at a distance of one base, and base qualities are not known. The CDR3 starts with the cysteine, ends with the phenylalanine, and has 13 residues. Only CDR3 DNA is held: 39 bases, read in frame from base 1. V lost 5 bases and J lost 4 bases, and the count of bases not matched to a germline gene is 3. This specimen's time point label, per the study, means: 45 to 50 days after influenza vaccine administration. The data originate from a study of response to subunit inactivated influenza vaccine (dated by TCRdb to 2017 to 2018). A note on the overall study: The study used deep quantitative T cell receptor repertoire profiling to track responses to a trivalent subunit inactivated influenza vaccine.

Results the study describes overall, beyond this receptor: The authors proposed that each seasonal influenza vaccination may bring in only a limited number of new T cells.

The method was RT-PCR. Sequencing relied on an Illumina HiSeq 2500. Starting from the raw public reads, TCRdb applied fastp trimming at Q25, assembled clones with MiXCR and retained in-frame beta chains. Every distinct CDR3 protein forms one entry, paired with its most common genes and DNA. The sample records over 400,000 distinct CDR3 sequences, 13% of which are singletons. The ten most abundant clones make up about an eighth of the sample. The sample here was PBMCs from blood, taken more than 35 days after vaccination. The TCR sequence derives from a man aged 45 to 65 who received an inactivated influenza vaccine. Donor details come from another sample of the same person, matched by shared clones. Here the chain combines TRBV12-3 or TRBV12-4 and TRBJ2-5; TRBD2 fits 8 bases in the junction. The DNA sequence follows: TGTGCCAGCAGTGGACTAGCCCCAGAGACCCAGTACTTC. Its product reads: CASSGLAPETQYF.